The 29 T cell receptor beta chains below were found in one sample sequenced in a study of identical twins (dated by TCRdb to between 2015 and 2016). Receptors were amplified or captured by 5' RACE. Sequencing relied on an Illumina HiSeq 2000. TCRdb cleaned the public reads at Q25 with fastp, built clones with MiXCR and kept in-frame beta chains. Rows with one shared CDR3 protein collapse into an entry with the most common genes and DNA. This sample gives 250,000 to 350,000 distinct CDR3 sequences in total; around 8.8% of them show up just once. The top ten clones comprise more than 2% of the sample. The same specimen was also included in a second study, on yellow fever vaccine responses in identical twins.

The sequencing sample was made of memory (CD45RO+) T cells sorted from blood. What the cell subset or site label conveys for this sample: CD45RO+ enriched T cells. The source of these receptors is a woman aged 18-29 years in good health.

The chain couples TRBV19 to TRBJ2-6, with D unresolved. V was trimmed by 5 bases and J by 0 bases, leaving 8 bases between them. Germline values: CDR1 LNHDA, CDR2 SQIVND (reference sequence). The CDR3 has 15 residues. CDR3 nucleotide sequence: TGTGCCAGTAGTCAGGAAAGCTCTGGGGCCAACGTCCTGACTTTC. Translation gives CASSQESSGANVLTF. Variable domain in full (rest from reference TRBV19 and TRBJ2-6): DGGITQSPKYLFRKEGQNVTLSCEQNLNHDAMYWYRQDPGQGLRLIYYSQIVNDFQKGDIAEGYSVSREKKESFPLTVTSAQKNPTAFYLCASSQESSGANVLTFGAGSRLTVL.

Only a few counts were recorded for this clonotype. The rearrangement links TRBV24-1 to TRBJ2-1; TRBD2 matches 11 bases. V lost 4 bases to trimming and J lost 8 bases; unmatched junction nucleotides: 9. Germline V gene sequence: CDR1 KGHDR, CDR2 SFDVKD. CDR3 size: 16 residues. The CDR3: CATSDPTSGRLDEQFF. The CDR3 DNA is TGTGCCACCAGTGACCCCACTAGCGGGAGATTGGATGAGCAGTTCTTC.

This clonotype was counted at least ten times. J is TRBJ2-2 and V is TRBV7-2; tentative D call: TRBD2 (5 bases). The CDR3 has 12 residues. Trimming removed 4 bases at V and 6 bases at J, with 6 bases between. The germline V gene has CDR1 SGHTA and CDR2 FQGNSA. The CDR3 sequence is CASSYGAGELFF. CDR3 nucleotide sequence: TGTGCCAGCAGCTACGGGGCCGGGGAGCTGTTTTTT.

This clonotype was counted ten times or more. The CDR3 coding sequence is TGTGCCACCACAGAAATTAACACCGGGGAGCTGTTTTTT. Amino acid sequence: CATTEINTGELFF. The chain joins TRBV28 to TRBJ2-2, with no clear D. CDR1 is MDHEN and CDR2 is SYDVKM in the germline V gene. The CDR3 spans 13 residues. The V and J ends lost 10 bases and 2 bases respectively, with 11 bases between them. The complete variable domain, with remaining parts taken from reference TRBV28 and TRBJ2-2, reads DVKVTQSSRYLVKRTGEKVFLECVQDMDHENMFWYRQDPGLGLRLIYFSYDVKMKEKGDIPEGYSVSREKKERFSLILESASTNQTSMYLCATTEINTGELFFGEGSRLTVL.

This clonotype was seen at least ten times. V and J are TRBV12-3 or TRBV12-4 and TRBJ1-3, with D perhaps TRBD1 (5 bases). With 5 bases removed from V and 0 bases from J, the gap between germline ends came to 8 bases. This CDR3 contains 14 residues. CDR3 DNA: TGTGCCAGCAGTACGGGGGTCTCTGGAAACACCATATATTTT. Translated: CASSTGVSGNTIYF.

This clonotype was seen a handful of times. The chain links TRBV27 to TRBJ2-7; 8 nucleotides match TRBD2. CDR3 length equals 14 residues. J lost 4 bases, V lost 6 bases, and 8 bases had no gene match. CDR1 and CDR2 (germline): MNHEY, SMNVEV (reference sequence). Here the CDR3 DNA reads TGTGCCAGCAGCCCCCGGGAGGGAGGTTACGAGCAGTACGTC. Protein: CASSPREGGYEQYV.

This chain uses TRBV25-1 with TRBJ2-7, with TRBD1 as a possible D gene (6 bases). Trimming cost V 8 bases and J 3 bases, with 11 bases left between them. CDR1 is MGHDK and CDR2 is SYGVNS in the germline V gene. CDR3 length equals 12 residues. The CDR3 sequence is CASSDRFYEQYF. In DNA, the CDR3 is TGTGCCAGCTCCGACAGGTTCTACGAGCAGTACTTC.

This chain joins TRBV2 and TRBJ1-2; no clear D. The CDR3 runs 14 residues. Germline-derived CDR1 and CDR2 are SNHLY and FYNNEI. Trimming took off 5 bases at V and 0 bases at J, with 10 bases between the two ends. CDR3 protein: CASSLAKSNYGYTF. The CDR3 coding sequence is TGTGCCAGCAGTCTGGCAAAGTCTAACTATGGCTACACCTTC.

The chain employs TRBV20-1 and TRBJ1-6; no clear D. The V end lost 2 bases, the J end lost 13 bases, and 18 bases lay between the germline ends. The CDR3 spans 14 residues. Per the germline V gene, CDR1 is DFQATT and CDR2 is SNEGSKA (reference sequence). CDR3 sequence (DNA): TGCAGTGCTAGAAGTCTGGGCCCGTACCAGCCCCTCCACTTT. It encodes CSARSLGPYQPLHF.

The rearrangement uses TRBV18 and TRBJ2-2, with 7 bases fitting TRBD1. Trimming at V came to 0 bases and at J to 1 base, leaving 8 bases not matched to a gene. The CDR3 is 18 residues long. The germline V gene encodes CDR1 KGHSH and CDR2 LQKENI. CDR3: CASSPPIGQALNTGELFF. CDR3 DNA sequence: TGTGCCAGCTCACCACCAATCGGACAGGCCTTGAACACCGGGGAGCTGTTTTTT.

This chain links TRBV7-3 with TRBJ2-7, with 7 bases identical to TRBD1. After removal of 1 base from V and 3 bases from J, the junction contained 6 bases not matched to a gene. The CDR3 sequence is 15 residues long. The V gene's germline CDR1 is SGHTA and CDR2 FQGTGA. Written as DNA, the CDR3 is TGTGCCAGCAGCTTAATAGGGGGACAGTACTACGAGCAGTACTTC. This gives the protein CASSLIGGQYYEQYF.

This clonotype has at least ten counts. V usage is TRBV5-1 and J usage is TRBJ1-1; no firm D call. CDR3 length: 13 amino acids. Per germline, CDR1 SGHRS and CDR2 YFSETQ. Deletions cut 2 bases from V and 1 base from J, with 6 bases between. DNA for the CDR3: TGCGCCAGCAGCTTAAACAGGAACACTGAAGCTTTCTTT. This gives the protein CASSLNRNTEAFF.

This clonotype was seen more than once but under ten times. This chain uses TRBV5-1 with TRBJ2-5; possibly TRBD2 for D (5 bases). Germline V gene data show CDR1 as SGHRS and CDR2 as YFSETQ. The length of the CDR3 is 15 residues. The germline V and J ends were trimmed by 0 bases and 5 bases, with 14 bases remaining between them. Written as DNA, the CDR3 is TGCGCCAGCAGCTTGGTGGGCGGCACGGGGGAGACCCAGTACTTC. Protein product: CASSLVGGTGETQYF.

The chain links TRBV19 to TRBJ2-2, with D perhaps TRBD2 (5 bases). This CDR3 has 15 residues. In germline, CDR1 is LNHDA, CDR2 SQIVND (reference sequence). V shed 5 bases and J shed 5 bases, with 15 bases lying between them. CDR3 loop: CASSPGLFGTGELFF. The CDR3 nucleotides are TGTGCCAGTAGTCCCGGACTTTTCGGGACCGGGGAGCTGTTTTTT.

This clonotype was seen a handful of times. The J gene is TRBJ2-1, the V gene TRBV25-1; 10 positions agree with TRBD2. The length of the CDR3 is 17 residues. Germline V gene sequence: CDR1 MGHDK, CDR2 SYGVNS. After removal of 4 bases from V and 7 bases from J, the junction contained 13 bases not matched to a gene. CDR3 sequence (DNA): TGTGCCAGCAGTGTCGGGGGTAGCGGGAGGTCTCAAAATGAGCAGTTCTTC. This sequence encodes CASSVGGSGRSQNEQFF.

This clonotype has more than one count but fewer than ten. The gene calls are TRBV25-1 and TRBJ2-2; 9 bases are a match to TRBD1. The CDR3 runs to 18 residues. CDR1 and CDR2 from the germline V gene are MGHDK and SYGVNS. V was pared by 1 base and J by 5 bases, with 11 bases of the junction left unmatched. The CDR3 nucleotides are TGTGCCAGCAGTGAATTCGACAGGGGGGTCCTTGGTACCGGGGAGCTGTTTTTT. This sequence encodes CASSEFDRGVLGTGELFF. Full variable domain (remainder filled in from reference TRBV25-1 and TRBJ2-2): EADIYQTPRYLVIGTGKKITLECSQTMGHDKMYWYQQDPGMELHLIHYSYGVNSTEKGDLSSESTVSRIRTEHFPLTLESARPSHTSQYLCASSEFDRGVLGTGELFFGEGSRLTVL.

The rearrangement uses TRBV7-2 and TRBJ2-1; perhaps TRBD2 as D (5 bases). This CDR3 is built from 13 residues. With 4 bases removed from V and 7 bases from J, the gap between germline ends came to 11 bases. CDR1 and CDR2 (germline): SGHTA, FQGNSA. The CDR3, as DNA: TGTGCCAGCAGCTCCTGGACGGGGAATGAGCAGTTCTTC. This gives the protein CASSSWTGNEQFF. The whole variable domain, filled in from reference TRBV7-2 and TRBJ2-1, reads GAGVSQSPSNKVTEKGKDVELRCDPISGHTALYWYRQSLGQGLEFLIYFQGNSAPDKSGLPSDRFSAERTGGSVSTLTIQRTQQEDSAVYLCASSSWTGNEQFFGPGTRLTVL.

The chain recombines TRBV29-1 with TRBJ1-6; 8 bases map to TRBD1. Germline values: CDR1 SQVTM, CDR2 ANQGSEA. The CDR3 is 13 residues long. The ends lost 5 bases at V and 8 bases at J; junction bases unmatched: 5. DNA for the CDR3: TGCAGCGTTCCCGGACAGGGTGATTCACCCCTCCACTTT. Its protein product is CSVPGQGDSPLHF.

Here the CDR3 reads CATSRDGTSYNEQFF. DNA for the CDR3: TGTGCCACCAGTCGGGATGGGACATCCTACAATGAGCAGTTCTTC. The chain is built from TRBV24-1 and TRBJ2-1; tentatively, D is TRBD1 (6 bases). The germline V and J ends were trimmed by 6 bases and 1 base, with 12 bases remaining between them. The CDR3 extends over 15 amino acids. The germline V gene encodes CDR1 KGHDR and CDR2 SFDVKD.

J is TRBJ2-2 and V is TRBV7-2; D unclear. The germline CDR1 and CDR2 sequences are SGHTA and FQGNSA. This CDR3 comprises 14 residues. V lost 5 bases, J lost 4 bases, and 11 bases lay in between. This chain's CDR3 is CASSPRALTGELFF. DNA of the CDR3: TGTGCCAGCAGCCCTCGGGCCCTCACCGGGGAGCTGTTTTTT.

CDR3 amino acids: CASSLLVGQGEGYEQYV. DNA of the CDR3: TGTGCCAGCAGCCTCCTCGTGGGACAGGGTGAGGGCTACGAGCAGTACGTC. This chain links TRBV21-1 with TRBJ2-7; the table's D call of TRBD1 was not tested on the DNA. TRBV21-1 is a known pseudogene. The CDR3 has 17 residues.

This chain uses TRBV28 with TRBJ1-3; D unresolved. This CDR3 has 12 amino acids. Per germline, CDR1 MDHEN and CDR2 SYDVKM. V was clipped by 8 bases and J by 2 bases, with 7 bases between them. CDR3 sequence reads: CASGLTGNTIYF. The CDR3 nucleotides read TGTGCCAGCGGACTTACTGGAAACACCATATATTTT.

This clonotype appeared a few times. The chain is built from TRBV6-1 and TRBJ1-5, with D perhaps TRBD1 (5 bases). Trimming took 7 bases from V and 3 from J, leaving 13 bases between them. CDR3 length: 14 residues. Germline V gene sequence: CDR1 MNHNS, CDR2 SASEGT. CDR3 bases: TGTGCCAGCACCCCGGCAGGGCCCAATCAGCCCCAGCATTTT. Its translation: CASTPAGPNQPQHF.

This clonotype was detected ten times or more. This rearrangement joins TRBV13 to TRBJ2-7; weak D call: TRBD2 (6 bases). The CDR3 runs 17 residues. V gave up 5 bases and J gave up 0 bases, with 20 bases separating them. Germline V gene lookup returns CDR1 PRHDT and CDR2 FYEKMQ (reference sequence). The CDR3 loop is CASSLVLGRESSYEQYF. The CDR3 DNA sequence: TGTGCCAGCAGCCTCGTACTGGGACGGGAGAGCTCCTACGAGCAGTACTTC.

Many counts were recorded for this clonotype. The J gene is TRBJ2-2, the V gene TRBV7-9; no definite D call. Looked up from germline, CDR1 is SEHNR and CDR2 is FQNEAQ (reference sequence). V lost 5 bases and J 6 bases, leaving 10 bases between the germline ends. The CDR3 length is 13 residues. The CDR3 DNA sequence: TGTGCCAGCAGCCAAAAGCTCGCCGGGGAGCTGTTTTTT. Protein sequence: CASSQKLAGELFF.

The chain employs TRBV4-2 and TRBJ2-3; D is undetermined. The CDR3 spans 14 residues. The germline V gene has CDR1 LGHNA and CDR2 YNFKEQ. Trimming took off 4 bases at V and 3 bases at J, with 11 bases between the two ends. The CDR3 bases are TGTGCCAGCAGCCCGTACAAACAAACAGATACGCAGTATTTT. Protein sequence: CASSPYKQTDTQYF.

CDR3 region: CASSQESGKWGSGAKNIQYF. The CDR3 nucleotides are TGCGCCAGCAGCCAAGAAAGCGGAAAATGGGGTAGCGGGGCCAAAAACATTCAGTACTTC. This chain joins TRBV4-1 and TRBJ2-4; 7 bases match TRBD2. Losses at the gene ends were 0 bases for V and 1 base for J; bases not matched to a gene: 15. The CDR3 is 20 amino acids. Germline V CDR1 and CDR2: MGHRA, YSYEKL.

This clonotype was counted a few times. Here the CDR3 reads CASILSGANVLTF. CDR3 sequence (DNA): TGTGCCAGCATACTCTCTGGGGCCAACGTCCTGACTTTC. The rearrangement uses TRBV5-8 and TRBJ2-6; D unclear. CDR3 length: 13 residues. Germline assignment: CDR1 SGHTS and CDR2 YDEGEE. The V end was cut by 6 bases, the J end by 0 bases, with 4 bases between. Full variable domain (remainder filled in from reference TRBV5-8 and TRBJ2-6): EAGVTQSPTHLIKTRGQQATLRCSPISGHTSVYWYQQALGLGLQFLLWYDEGEERNRGNFPPRFSGRQFPNYSSELNVNALELEDSALYLCASILSGANVLTFGAGSRLTVL.

This chain connects TRBV3-1 to TRBJ1-4, with D tentatively TRBD1 (6 bases). Germline CDR1 is LGHDT and CDR2 is YNNKEL (reference sequence). The CDR3 sequence is 17 residues long. Trimming pared 4 bases from V and 1 base from J, leaving 16 bases between. CDR3 coding DNA: TGTGCCAGCAGCCGCGGACGGGGAGGGGGAACTAATGAAAAACTGTTTTTT. Encoded protein: CASSRGRGGGTNEKLFF.